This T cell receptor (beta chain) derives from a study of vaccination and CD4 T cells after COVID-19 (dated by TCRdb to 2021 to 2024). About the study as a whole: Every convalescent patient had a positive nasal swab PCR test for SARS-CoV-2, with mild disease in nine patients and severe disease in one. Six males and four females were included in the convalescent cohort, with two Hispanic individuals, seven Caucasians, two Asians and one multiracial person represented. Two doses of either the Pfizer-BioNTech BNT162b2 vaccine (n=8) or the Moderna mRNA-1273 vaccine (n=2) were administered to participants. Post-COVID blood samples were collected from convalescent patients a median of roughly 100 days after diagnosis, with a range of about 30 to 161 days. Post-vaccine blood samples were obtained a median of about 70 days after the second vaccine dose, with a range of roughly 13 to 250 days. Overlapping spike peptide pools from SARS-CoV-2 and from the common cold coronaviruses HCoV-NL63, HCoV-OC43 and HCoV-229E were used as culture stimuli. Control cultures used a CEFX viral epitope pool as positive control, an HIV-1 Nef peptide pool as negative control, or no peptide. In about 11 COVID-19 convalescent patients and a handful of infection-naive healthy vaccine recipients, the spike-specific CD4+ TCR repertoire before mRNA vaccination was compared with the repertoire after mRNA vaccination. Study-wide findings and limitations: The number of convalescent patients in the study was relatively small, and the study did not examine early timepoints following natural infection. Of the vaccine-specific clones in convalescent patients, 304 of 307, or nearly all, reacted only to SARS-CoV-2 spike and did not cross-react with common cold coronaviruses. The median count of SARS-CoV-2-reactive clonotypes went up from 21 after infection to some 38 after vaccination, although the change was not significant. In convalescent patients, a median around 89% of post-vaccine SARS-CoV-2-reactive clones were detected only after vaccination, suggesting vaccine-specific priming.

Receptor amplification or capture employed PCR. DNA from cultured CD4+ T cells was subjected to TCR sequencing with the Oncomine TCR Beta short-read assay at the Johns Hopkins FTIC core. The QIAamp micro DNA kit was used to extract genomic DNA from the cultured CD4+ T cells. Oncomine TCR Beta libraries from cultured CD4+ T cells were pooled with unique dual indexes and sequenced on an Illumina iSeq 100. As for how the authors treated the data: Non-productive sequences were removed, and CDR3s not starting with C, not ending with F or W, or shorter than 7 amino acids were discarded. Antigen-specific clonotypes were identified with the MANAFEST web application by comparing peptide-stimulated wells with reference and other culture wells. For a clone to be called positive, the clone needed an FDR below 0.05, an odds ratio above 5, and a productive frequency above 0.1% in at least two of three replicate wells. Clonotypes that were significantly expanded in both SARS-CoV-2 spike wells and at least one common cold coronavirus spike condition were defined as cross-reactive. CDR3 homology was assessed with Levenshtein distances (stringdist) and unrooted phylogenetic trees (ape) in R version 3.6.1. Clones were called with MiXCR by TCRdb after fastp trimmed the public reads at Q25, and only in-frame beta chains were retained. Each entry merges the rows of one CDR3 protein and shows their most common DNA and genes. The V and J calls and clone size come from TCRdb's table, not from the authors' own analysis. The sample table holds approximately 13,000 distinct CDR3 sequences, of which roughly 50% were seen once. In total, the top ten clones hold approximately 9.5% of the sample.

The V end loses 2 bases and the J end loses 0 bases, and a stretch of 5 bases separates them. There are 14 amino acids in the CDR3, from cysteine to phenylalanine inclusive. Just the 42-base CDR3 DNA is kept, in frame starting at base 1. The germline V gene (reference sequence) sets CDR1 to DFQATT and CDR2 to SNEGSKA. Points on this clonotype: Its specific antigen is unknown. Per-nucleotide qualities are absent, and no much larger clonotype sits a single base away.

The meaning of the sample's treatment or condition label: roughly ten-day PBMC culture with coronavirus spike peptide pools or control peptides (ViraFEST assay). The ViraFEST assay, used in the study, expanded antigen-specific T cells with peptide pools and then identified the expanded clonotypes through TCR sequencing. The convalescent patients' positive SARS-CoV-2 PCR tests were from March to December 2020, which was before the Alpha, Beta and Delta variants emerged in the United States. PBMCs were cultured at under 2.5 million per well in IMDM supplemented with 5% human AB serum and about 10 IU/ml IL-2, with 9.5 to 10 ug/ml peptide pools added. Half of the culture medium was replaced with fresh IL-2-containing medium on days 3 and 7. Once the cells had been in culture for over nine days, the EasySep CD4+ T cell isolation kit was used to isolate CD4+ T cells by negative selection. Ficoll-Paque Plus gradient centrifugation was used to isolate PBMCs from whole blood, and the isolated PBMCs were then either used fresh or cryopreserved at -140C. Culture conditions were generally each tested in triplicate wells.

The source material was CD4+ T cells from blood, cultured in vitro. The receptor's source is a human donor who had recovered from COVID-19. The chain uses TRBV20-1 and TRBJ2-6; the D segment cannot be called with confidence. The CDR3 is CSARIGSGANVLTF. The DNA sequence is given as TGCAGTGCTAGAATCGGCTCTGGGGCCAACGTCCTGACTTTC.